This T cell receptor (beta chain) was found in a study of T cells in Graves' hyperthyroidism and ophthalmopathy. TCR beta CDR3 region amplification was performed from RNA transcripts. The primer set for the first-round RT-PCR of the TCR CDR3 was HTBI. TCRdb used MiXCR to reprocess the multiplex PCR reads, holding one entry per CDR3 protein. The data show roughly 380,000 distinct CDR3 sequences, with about 14% seen just once and 9.5% to 12% held by the top ten. The CDR3 has 18 amino acids. Germline CDR1 is MNHNS and CDR2 is SASEGT. Trimming removed 7 bases from V and 0 bases from J; junction bases left unmatched: 12. This clonotype has just a few counts. Calling Graves' hyperthyroidism stable meant ophthalmopathy did not progress within 18 months. Together with thyroid ultrasound, orbital computed tomography, serum thyroxine and TRAb, clinical symptoms were used for diagnoses.

The receptor was isolated from a woman aged 55-70 years with Graves' hyperthyroidism. V and J are TRBV6-1 and TRBJ2-4; 10 bases align to TRBD1. Sequenced: blood. CDR3 in DNA: TGTGCCAGCAATAGAGAAGTGGGGGACAGGGGAGCCAAAAACATTCAGTACTTC. The encoded protein is CASNREVGDRGAKNIQYF.